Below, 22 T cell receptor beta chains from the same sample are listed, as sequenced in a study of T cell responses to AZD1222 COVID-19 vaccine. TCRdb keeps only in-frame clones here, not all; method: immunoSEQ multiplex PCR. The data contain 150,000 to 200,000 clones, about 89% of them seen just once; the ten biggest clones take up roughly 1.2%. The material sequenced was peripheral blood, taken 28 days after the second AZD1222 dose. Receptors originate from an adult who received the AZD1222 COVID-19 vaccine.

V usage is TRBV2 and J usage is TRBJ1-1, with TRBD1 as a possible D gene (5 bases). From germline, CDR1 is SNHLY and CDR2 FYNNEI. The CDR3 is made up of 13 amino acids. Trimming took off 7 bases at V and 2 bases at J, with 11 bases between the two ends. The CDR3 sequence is CASIGDPNTEAFF. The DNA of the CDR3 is TGTGCCAGCATTGGGGACCCTAACACTGAAGCTTTCTTT.

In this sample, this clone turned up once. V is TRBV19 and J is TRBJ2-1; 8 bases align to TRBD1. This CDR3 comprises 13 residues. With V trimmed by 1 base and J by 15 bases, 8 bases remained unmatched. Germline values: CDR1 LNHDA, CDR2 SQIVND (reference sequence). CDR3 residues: CASSIVPGQALFF. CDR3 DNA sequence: TGTGCCAGTAGTATAGTTCCGGGACAGGCTCTGTTCTTC.

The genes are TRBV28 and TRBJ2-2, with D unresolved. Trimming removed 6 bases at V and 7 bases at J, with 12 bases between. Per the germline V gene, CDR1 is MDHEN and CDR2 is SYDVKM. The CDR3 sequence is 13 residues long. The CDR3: CASRRAPDGELFF. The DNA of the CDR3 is TGTGCCAGCAGAAGGGCCCCGGACGGGGAGCTGTTTTTT.

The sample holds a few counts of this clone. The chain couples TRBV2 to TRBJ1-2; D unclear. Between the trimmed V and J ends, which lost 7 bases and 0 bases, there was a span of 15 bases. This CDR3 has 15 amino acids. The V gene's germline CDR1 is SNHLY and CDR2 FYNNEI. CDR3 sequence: CASIIPAATNYGYTF. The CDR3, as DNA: TGTGCCAGCATAATCCCAGCAGCCACTAACTATGGCTACACCTTC.

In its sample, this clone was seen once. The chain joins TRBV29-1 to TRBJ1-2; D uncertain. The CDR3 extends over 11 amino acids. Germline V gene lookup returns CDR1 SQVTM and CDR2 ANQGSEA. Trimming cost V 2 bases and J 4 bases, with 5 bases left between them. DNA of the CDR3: TGCAGCGTTGAACGGTCCTATGGCTACACCTTC. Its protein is CSVERSYGYTF.

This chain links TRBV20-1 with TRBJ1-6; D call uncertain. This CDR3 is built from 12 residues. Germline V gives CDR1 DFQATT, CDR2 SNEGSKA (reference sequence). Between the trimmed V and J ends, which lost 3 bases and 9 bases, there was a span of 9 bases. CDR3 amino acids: CSASDRTSPLHF. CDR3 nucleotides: TGCAGTGCTAGTGATAGAACTTCACCCCTCCACTTT.

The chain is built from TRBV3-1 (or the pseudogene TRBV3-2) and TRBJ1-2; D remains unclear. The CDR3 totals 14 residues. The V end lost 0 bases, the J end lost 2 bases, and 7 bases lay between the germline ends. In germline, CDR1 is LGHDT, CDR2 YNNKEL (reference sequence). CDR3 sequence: CASSQDYRNYGYTF. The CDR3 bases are TGTGCCAGCAGCCAAGATTACCGCAACTATGGCTACACCTTC.

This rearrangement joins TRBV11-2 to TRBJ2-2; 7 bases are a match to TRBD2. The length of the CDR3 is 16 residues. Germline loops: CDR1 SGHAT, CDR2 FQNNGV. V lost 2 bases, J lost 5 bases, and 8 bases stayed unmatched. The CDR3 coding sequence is TGTGCCAGCAGCTTACTGGGAGGGAGTTCGACCGGGGAGCTGTTTTTT. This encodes CASSLLGGSSTGELFF.

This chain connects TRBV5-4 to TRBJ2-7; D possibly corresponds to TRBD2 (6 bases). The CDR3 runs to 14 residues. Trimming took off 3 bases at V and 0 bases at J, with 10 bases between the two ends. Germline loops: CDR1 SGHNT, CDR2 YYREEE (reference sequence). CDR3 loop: CASSSGSDSYEQYF. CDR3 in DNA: TGTGCCAGCAGCTCCGGGAGCGACTCCTACGAGCAGTACTTC.

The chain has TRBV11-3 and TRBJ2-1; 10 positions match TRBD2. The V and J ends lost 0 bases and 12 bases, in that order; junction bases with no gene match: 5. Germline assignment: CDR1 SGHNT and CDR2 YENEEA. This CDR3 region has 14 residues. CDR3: CASSLDLTSGMQFF. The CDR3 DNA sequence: TGTGCCAGCAGCTTAGATCTTACTAGCGGGATGCAGTTCTTC.

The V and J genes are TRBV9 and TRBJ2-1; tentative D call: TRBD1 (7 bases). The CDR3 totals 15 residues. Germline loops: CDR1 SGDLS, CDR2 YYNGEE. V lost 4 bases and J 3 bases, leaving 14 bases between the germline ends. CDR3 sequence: CASSQGGKSYNEQFF. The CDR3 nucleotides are TGTGCCAGCAGCCAGGGGGGTAAGAGCTACAATGAGCAGTTCTTC.

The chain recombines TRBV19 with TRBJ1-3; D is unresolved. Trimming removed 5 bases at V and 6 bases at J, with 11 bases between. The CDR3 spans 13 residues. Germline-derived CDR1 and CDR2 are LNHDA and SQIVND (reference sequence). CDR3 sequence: CASSVRGLNTIYF. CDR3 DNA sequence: TGTGCCAGTAGTGTTCGCGGATTAAACACCATATATTTT.

The CDR3 region is CASNSGGATTYEQYF. The CDR3 DNA is TGTGCCAGCAATTCAGGGGGCGCAACGACCTACGAGCAGTACTTC. J is TRBJ2-7 and V is TRBV6-5, with 8 bases matching TRBD1. The germline V gene has CDR1 MNHEY and CDR2 SVGAGI. CDR3 length: 15 residues. The J segment lost 2 bases and the V segment lost 7 bases, leaving 10 bases of the junction unmatched.

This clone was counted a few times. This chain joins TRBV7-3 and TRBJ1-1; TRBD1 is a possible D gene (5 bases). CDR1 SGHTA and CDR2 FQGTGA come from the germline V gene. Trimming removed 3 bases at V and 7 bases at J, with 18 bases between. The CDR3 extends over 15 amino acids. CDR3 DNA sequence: TGTGCCAGCAGCTTCCACGGCAGGGTAAGGGGTGAAGCTTTCTTT. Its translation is CASSFHGRVRGEAFF.

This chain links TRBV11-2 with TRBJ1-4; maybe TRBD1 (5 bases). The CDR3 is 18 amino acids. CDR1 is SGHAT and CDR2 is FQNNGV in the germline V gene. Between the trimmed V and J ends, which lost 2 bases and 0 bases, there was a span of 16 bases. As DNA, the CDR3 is TGTGCCAGCAGCTTAAGGGCGGCCCCAGGGACAACTAATGAAAAACTGTTTTTT. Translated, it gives CASSLRAAPGTTNEKLFF.

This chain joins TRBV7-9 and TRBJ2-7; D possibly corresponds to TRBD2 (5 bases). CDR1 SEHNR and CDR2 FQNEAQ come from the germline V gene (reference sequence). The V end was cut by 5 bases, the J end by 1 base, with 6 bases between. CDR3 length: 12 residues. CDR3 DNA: TGTGCCAGCAGCCGGGAATCCTACGAGCAGTACTTC. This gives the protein CASSRESYEQYF.

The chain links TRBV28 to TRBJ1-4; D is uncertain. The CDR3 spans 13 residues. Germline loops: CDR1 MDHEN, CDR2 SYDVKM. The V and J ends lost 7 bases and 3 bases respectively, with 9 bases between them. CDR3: CASIPGSNEKLFF. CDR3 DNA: TGTGCCAGCATACCAGGATCTAATGAAAAACTGTTTTTT.

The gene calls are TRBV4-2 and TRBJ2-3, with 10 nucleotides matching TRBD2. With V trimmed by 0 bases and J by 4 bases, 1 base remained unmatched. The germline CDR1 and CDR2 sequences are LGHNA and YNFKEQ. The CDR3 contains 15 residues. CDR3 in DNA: TGTGCCAGCAGCCAAGAACTAGCGGGGCCAGATACGCAGTATTTT. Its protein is CASSQELAGPDTQYF.

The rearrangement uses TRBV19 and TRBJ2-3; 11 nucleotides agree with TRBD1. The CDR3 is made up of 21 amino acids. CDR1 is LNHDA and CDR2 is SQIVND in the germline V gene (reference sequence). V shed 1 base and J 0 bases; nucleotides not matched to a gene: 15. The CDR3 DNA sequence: TGTGCCAGTAGTATAGCGGCGGACTTTCACCGGGACAGGGGGAGCACAGATACGCAGTATTTT. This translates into CASSIAADFHRDRGSTDTQYF.

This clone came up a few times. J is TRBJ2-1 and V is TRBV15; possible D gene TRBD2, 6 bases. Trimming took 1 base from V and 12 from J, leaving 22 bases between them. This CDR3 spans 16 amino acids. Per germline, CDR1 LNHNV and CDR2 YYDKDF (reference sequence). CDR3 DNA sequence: TGTGCCACCAGCAGAGCCTCCGGGACTGGGGCTTTAGGGCAGTTCTTC. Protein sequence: CATSRASGTGALGQFF.

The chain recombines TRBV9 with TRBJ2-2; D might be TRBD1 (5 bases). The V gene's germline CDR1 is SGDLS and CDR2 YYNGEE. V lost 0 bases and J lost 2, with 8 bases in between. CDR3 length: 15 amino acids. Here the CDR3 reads CASSVGGVNTGELFF. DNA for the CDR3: TGTGCCAGCAGCGTAGGGGGCGTCAACACCGGGGAGCTGTTTTTT.

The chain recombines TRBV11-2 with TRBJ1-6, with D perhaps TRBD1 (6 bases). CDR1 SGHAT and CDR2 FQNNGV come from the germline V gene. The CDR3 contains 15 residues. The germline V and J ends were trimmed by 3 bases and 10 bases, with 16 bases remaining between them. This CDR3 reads CASSFEGQMDSPLHF. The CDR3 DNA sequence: TGTGCCAGCAGCTTTGAGGGACAAATGGACTCACCCCTCCACTTT.